This is a list of T cell receptor beta chains from one sample in a study of shared clonotypes between healthy human individuals. The table came from immunoSEQ multiplex PCR; TCRdb's copy has only in-frame clones and leaves some out. The data contain around 700,000 clones, about 78% of them singletons. Sequences were obtained from memory CD4+ T cells sorted from blood. The receptor set was obtained from a woman aged 25 to 39 in good health. Each CDR3 is given with its conserved first and last residue. D genes are given only for firm matches. The listing skips clone size in some rows; elsewhere it reads once, few, many or a size class.

D gene,J gene,V gene,clone size,CDR3 DNA,CDR3 protein
TRBD1,TRBJ2-3,TRBV9,NA,TGTGCCAGCAGCGTAGAAACAGGGGGGTACACAGATACGCAGTATTTT,CASSVETGGYTDTQYF
TRBD2,TRBJ2-7,TRBV6-4,NA,TGTGCCAGCAGTTACGGCGGGAGGGCCGGAGAGCAGTACTTC,CASSYGGRAGEQYF
NA,TRBJ2-1,TRBV5-1,NA,TGCGCCAGCAGCTTGGATCCGGGCCGACCGGAGCAGTTCTTC,CASSLDPGRPEQFF
NA,TRBJ2-2,TRBV11-1,NA,TGTGCCAGCAGGTCGGGGTGGGTCGGGGAGCTGTTTTTT,CASRSGWVGELFF
TRBD2,TRBJ2-7,TRBV14,NA,TGTGCCAGCAGCCAAGGGGGACTAGCAGGCTCCTACGAGCAGTACTTC,CASSQGGLAGSYEQYF
NA,TRBJ2-5,TRBV13,NA,TGTGCCAGCAGCTTAGACAGGGAAGAGACCCAGTACTTC,CASSLDREETQYF
NA,TRBJ1-2,TRBV18,once,TGTGCCAGCTCCCCTCGTGGGGGAGACGGCTACACCTTC,CASSPRGGDGYTF
NA,TRBJ2-7,TRBV6-1,NA,TGTGCCAGCAGCCACAACCACGAGCAGTACTTC,CASSHNHEQYF
NA,TRBJ2-3,TRBV27,NA,TGTGCCAGCAGTTTAACCATTAGCACAGATACGCAGTATTTT,CASSLTISTDTQYF
TRBD2,TRBJ2-5,TRBV27,NA,TGTGCCAGCAGTTTCAGGGAGGGTGAGACCCAGTACTTC,CASSFREGETQYF
TRBD1,TRBJ1-1,TRBV10-2,NA,TGCGCCAGCAGCCAGGGACAGGGGACTGAAGCTTTCTTT,CASSQGQGTEAFF
NA,TRBJ1-1,TRBV28,NA,TGTGCCAGCAGAGAGGAGCACACTGAAGCTTTCTTT,CASREEHTEAFF
NA,TRBJ1-2,TRBV7-6,NA,TGTGCCAGCAGCTTTTCCGACAGTAACTATGGCTACACCTTC,CASSFSDSNYGYTF
TRBD2,TRBJ2-1,TRBV25-1,NA,TGTGCCAGCAGTGCGACTAGCGGGGAGCGCGGTGAGCAGTTCTTC,CASSATSGERGEQFF
NA,TRBJ2-5,TRBV7-4,NA,TGTGCCAGCAGTCGGCCGGGCAACCAAGAGACCCAGTACTTC,CASSRPGNQETQYF
NA,TRBJ2-3,TRBV7-2,NA,TGTGCCAGCAGTTTTGACCATAGTTGGTCCCCAGGAGGAGATACGCAGTATTTT,CASSFDHSWSPGGDTQYF
NA,TRBJ1-5,TRBV6-5,NA,TGTGCCAGCACCTTACGGGGCAGCCGCAATCAGCCCCAGCATTTT,CASTLRGSRNQPQHF
NA,TRBJ2-6,TRBV2,NA,TGTGCCAGCAGTGGACCGACGTCTGGGGCCAACGTCCTGACTTTC,CASSGPTSGANVLTF
TRBD1,TRBJ2-7,TRBV29-1,NA,TGCAGCGCACGTGGCAGGGGGACCTACGAGCAGTACTTC,CSARGRGTYEQYF
TRBD2,TRBJ2-3,TRBV28,NA,TGTGCCAGCAGCCGGCCTTCCCTACTAGCGGGCACAGATACGCAGTATTTT,CASSRPSLLAGTDTQYF
NA,TRBJ1-5,TRBV10-1,NA,TGCGCCAGCAGTGAGTCAGGAGGCCAGCCCCAGCATTTT,CASSESGGQPQHF
NA,TRBJ1-3,TRBV11-2,once,TGTGCCAGCGCCAATGTTGGAAGCTCTGGAAACACCATATATTTT,CASANVGSSGNTIYF
TRBD2,TRBJ2-2,TRBV4-1,NA,TGCGCCAGCAGCCAAGGAACCCCGGGACTAACCACCGGGGAGCTGTTTTTT,CASSQGTPGLTTGELFF
TRBD2,TRBJ2-1,TRBV6-1,once,TGTGCCAGCGCCACTAGCGGAAGAAAGCAGTTCTTC,CASATSGRKQFF
NA,TRBJ2-1,TRBV5-1,few,TGCGCCAGCAGTTATGGACAGGAGGGTTTAGGCGAGCAGTTCTTC,CASSYGQEGLGEQFF
NA,TRBJ2-7,TRBV5-1,NA,TGCGCCAGCAGCTTGGCCGGGTCAGGGAATTCTCGGGAGCAGTACTTC,CASSLAGSGNSREQYF
TRBD2,TRBJ2-3,TRBV19,NA,TGTGCCAGTAGTATCGGGACTAGATCGACAGATACGCAGTATTTT,CASSIGTRSTDTQYF
NA,TRBJ2-5,TRBV2,many,TGTGCCAGCAGTGAGAAGGGGTATAGGGAGACCCAGTACTTC,CASSEKGYRETQYF
NA,TRBJ2-2,TRBV11-3,NA,TGTGCCAGCAGCCCCCTCAAGAACACCGGGGAGCTGTTTTTT,CASSPLKNTGELFF
TRBD1,TRBJ2-7,TRBV5-6,NA,TGTGCCAGCAGCTTCTACAGGGGATCCTACGAGCAGTACTTC,CASSFYRGSYEQYF
NA,TRBJ1-2,TRBV18,NA,TGTGCCAGCTCACCCAATCGGGGTCCTATGGGCTACACCTTC,CASSPNRGPMGYTF
TRBD1,TRBJ1-2,TRBV27,NA,TGTGCCAGCAGTCCCAACAGGGGACTGGAGGGCTACACCTTC,CASSPNRGLEGYTF
TRBD2,TRBJ2-7,TRBV4-1,many,TGCGCCAGCAGCCGAGCTAGCGGGAGGTCTTCCTCCTACGAGCAGTACTTC,CASSRASGRSSSYEQYF
TRBD2,TRBJ2-7,TRBV29-1,NA,TGCAGCGTTGTTAGAAGCGGGAGGGCCGAGCAGTACTTC,CSVVRSGRAEQYF
NA,TRBJ2-7,TRBV19,NA,TGTGCCAGTAGTACGATGACAGGCGCATCCTACGAGCAGTACTTC,CASSTMTGASYEQYF
NA,TRBJ2-5,TRBV7-9,NA,TGTGCCAGCAGCTTACCTAGACAGGTCCAAGAGACCCAGTACTTC,CASSLPRQVQETQYF
NA,TRBJ2-6,TRBV11-2,many,TGTGCCAGCAGCCCGCAACAGGGCTGGGCCAACGTCCTGACTTTC,CASSPQQGWANVLTF
NA,TRBJ1-2,TRBV28,few,TGTGCCAGCAGTTTTCAGCGGGACACCTTCACCTATGGCTACACCTTC,CASSFQRDTFTYGYTF
NA,TRBJ2-7,TRBV28,NA,TGTGCCAGCACTCGATCAGGACCCCGGGACGAGCAGTACTTC,CASTRSGPRDEQYF
NA,TRBJ1-1,TRBV7-3,NA,TGTGCCAGCAGCTTAGATACCGGAGGGTATGAAGCTTTCTTT,CASSLDTGGYEAFF
TRBD1,TRBJ2-1,TRBV28,few,TGTGCCAGCAGACAGGACAGGGTTCGGCATGAGCAGTTCTTC,CASRQDRVRHEQFF
TRBD1,TRBJ2-7,TRBV28,NA,TGTGCCAGCAGTTCCCTATCGACAGGGACCTACGAGCAGTACTTC,CASSSLSTGTYEQYF
TRBD1,TRBJ2-7,TRBV6-6,NA,TGTGCCAGCAGTTCGCCAGGGGGCAGATACGAGCAGTACTTC,CASSSPGGRYEQYF
TRBD2,TRBJ2-2,TRBV7-3,NA,TGTGCCAGCAGCGTTAGCGGGAGGAGGGCCGGGGAGCTGTTTTTT,CASSVSGRRAGELFF
TRBD2,TRBJ2-3,TRBV28,NA,TGTGCCAGCAGTTTGGGACTAAGCACAGATACGCAGTATTTT,CASSLGLSTDTQYF
NA,TRBJ2-7,TRBV5-4,NA,TGTGCCAGCAGCTTGGTAGGGGGGTACTCCTACGAGCAGTACTTC,CASSLVGGYSYEQYF
TRBD2,TRBJ2-3,TRBV5-8,NA,TGTGCCAGCAGCCCAGCCCCACTAGCGGCTCATAGCACAGATACGCAGTATTTT,CASSPAPLAAHSTDTQYF
TRBD1,TRBJ1-5,TRBV10-3,NA,TGTGCCATCAGCGACAGGGGTTATAGCAATCAGCCCCAGCATTTT,CAISDRGYSNQPQHF
NA,TRBJ1-1,TRBV6-6,NA,TGTGCCAGCAGTTATCCGGGGGCGCGAGGAGCTTTCTTT,CASSYPGARGAFF
TRBD2,TRBJ2-1,TRBV2,NA,TGTGCCAGCAAGACGGCTAGCGGATACAATGAGCAGTTCTTC,CASKTASGYNEQFF
NA,TRBJ1-2,TRBV28,NA,TGTGCCAGCAGCCCCGGACAGAGAGCTAACTATGGCTACACCTTC,CASSPGQRANYGYTF
NA,TRBJ2-7,TRBV2,NA,TGTGCCTCACAGCAGGTGGGGACGAACTACGAGCAGTACTTC,CASQQVGTNYEQYF
NA,TRBJ1-2,TRBV29-1,NA,TGCAGCGTAGCCGGAACGTATGGCTACACCTTC,CSVAGTYGYTF
NA,TRBJ2-7,TRBV11-2,NA,TGTGCCAGCAGCTTAGGGCGGGTCCTTGAGCAGTACTTC,CASSLGRVLEQYF
TRBD1,TRBJ1-4,TRBV5-1,NA,TGCGCCACATGGGACAGGGGGCTGATTGAAAAACTGTTTTTT,CATWDRGLIEKLFF
NA,TRBJ2-3,TRBV5-1,NA,TGCGCCAGCAGCCTCTGGGTCGGGAATCAGGTGGATACGCAGTATTTT,CASSLWVGNQVDTQYF
NA,TRBJ1-2,TRBV7-9,NA,TGTGCCAGCAGCTTACACGACAGGCCCTATGGCTACACCTTC,CASSLHDRPYGYTF
NA,TRBJ2-7,TRBV20-1,NA,TGCAGTGCTAGTTACCTCTACGAGCAGTACTTC,CSASYLYEQYF
NA,TRBJ2-5,TRBV5-1,once,TGCGCCAGCAGCTTCCGGGGGGCCGGTCGTCGAGAGACCCAGTACTTC,CASSFRGAGRRETQYF